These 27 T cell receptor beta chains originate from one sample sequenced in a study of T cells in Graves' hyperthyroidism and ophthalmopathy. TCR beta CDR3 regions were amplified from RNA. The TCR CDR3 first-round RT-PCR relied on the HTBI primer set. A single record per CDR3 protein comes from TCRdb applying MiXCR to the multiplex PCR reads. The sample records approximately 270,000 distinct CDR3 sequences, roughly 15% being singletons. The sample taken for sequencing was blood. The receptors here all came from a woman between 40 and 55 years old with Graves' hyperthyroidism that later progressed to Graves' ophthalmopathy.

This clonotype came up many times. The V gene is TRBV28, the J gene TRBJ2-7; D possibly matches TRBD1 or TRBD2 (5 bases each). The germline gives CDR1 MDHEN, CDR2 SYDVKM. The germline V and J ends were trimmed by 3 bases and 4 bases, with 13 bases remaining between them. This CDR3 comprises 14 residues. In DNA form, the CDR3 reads TGTGCCAGCAGTTTTGGGGGATTTAGGTACGAGCAGTACTTC. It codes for CASSFGGFRYEQYF.

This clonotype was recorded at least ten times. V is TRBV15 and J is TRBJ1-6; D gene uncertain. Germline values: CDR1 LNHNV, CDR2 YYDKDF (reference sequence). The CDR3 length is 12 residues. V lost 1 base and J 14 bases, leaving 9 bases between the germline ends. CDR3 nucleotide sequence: TGTGCCACCAGCAGAGGGGTTGGGGCCCTCCACTTT. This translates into CATSRGVGALHF.

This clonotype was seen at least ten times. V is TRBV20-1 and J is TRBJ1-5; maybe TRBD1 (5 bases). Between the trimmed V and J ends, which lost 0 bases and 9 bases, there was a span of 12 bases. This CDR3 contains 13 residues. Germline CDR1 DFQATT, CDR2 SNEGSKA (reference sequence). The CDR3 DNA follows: TGCAGTGCTAGAGAGACGAACGGGGGGCCCCAGCATTTT. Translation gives CSARETNGGPQHF.

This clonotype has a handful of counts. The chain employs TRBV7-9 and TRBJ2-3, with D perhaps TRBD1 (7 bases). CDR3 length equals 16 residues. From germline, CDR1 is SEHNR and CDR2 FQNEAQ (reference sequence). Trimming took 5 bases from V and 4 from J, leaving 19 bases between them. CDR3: CASSPLVGGGADTQYF. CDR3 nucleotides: TGTGCCAGCAGCCCCCTGGTCGGAGGGGGCGCAGATACGCAGTATTTT. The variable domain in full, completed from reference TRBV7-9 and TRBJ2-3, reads DTGVSQNPRHKITKRGQNVTFRCDPISEHNRLYWYRQTLGQGPEFLTYFQNEAQLEKSRLLSDRFSAERPKGSFSTLEIQRTEQGDSAMYLCASSPLVGGGADTQYFGPGTRLTVL.

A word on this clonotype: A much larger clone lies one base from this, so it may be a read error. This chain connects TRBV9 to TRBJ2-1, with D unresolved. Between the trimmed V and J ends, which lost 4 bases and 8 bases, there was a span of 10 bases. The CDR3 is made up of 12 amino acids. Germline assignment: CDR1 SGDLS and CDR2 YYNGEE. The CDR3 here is CASSSIRDEQFF. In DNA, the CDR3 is TGTGCCAGCAGCTCTATTCGGGATGAGCAGTTCTTC.

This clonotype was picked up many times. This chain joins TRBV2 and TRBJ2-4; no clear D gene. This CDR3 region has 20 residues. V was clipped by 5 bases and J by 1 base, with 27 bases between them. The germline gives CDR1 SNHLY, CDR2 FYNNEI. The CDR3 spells CASSLSRSRAVGVAKNIQYF. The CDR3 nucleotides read TGTGCCAGCAGTCTGAGTAGAAGTAGGGCGGTAGGAGTTGCCAAAAACATTCAGTACTTC.

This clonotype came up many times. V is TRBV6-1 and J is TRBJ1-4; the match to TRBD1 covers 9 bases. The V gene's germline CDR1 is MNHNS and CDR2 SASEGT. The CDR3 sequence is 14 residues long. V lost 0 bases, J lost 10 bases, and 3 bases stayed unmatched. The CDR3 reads CASSEAGQGGKLFF. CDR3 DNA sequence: TGTGCCAGCAGTGAAGCGGGACAGGGTGGAAAACTGTTTTTT.

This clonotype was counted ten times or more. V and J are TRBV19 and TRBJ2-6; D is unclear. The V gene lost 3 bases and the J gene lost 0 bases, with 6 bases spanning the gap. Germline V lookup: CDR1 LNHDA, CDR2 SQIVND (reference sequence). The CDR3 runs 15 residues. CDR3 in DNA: TGTGCCAGTAGTATGGGCGGCTCTGGGGCCAACGTCCTGACTTTC. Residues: CASSMGGSGANVLTF.

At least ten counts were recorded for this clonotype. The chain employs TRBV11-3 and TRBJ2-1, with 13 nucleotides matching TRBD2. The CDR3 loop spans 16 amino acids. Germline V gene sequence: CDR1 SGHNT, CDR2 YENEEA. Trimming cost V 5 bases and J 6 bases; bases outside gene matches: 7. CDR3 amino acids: CASSDQGLAGINEQFF. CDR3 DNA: TGTGCCAGCAGCGATCAGGGACTAGCGGGGATCAATGAGCAGTTCTTC.

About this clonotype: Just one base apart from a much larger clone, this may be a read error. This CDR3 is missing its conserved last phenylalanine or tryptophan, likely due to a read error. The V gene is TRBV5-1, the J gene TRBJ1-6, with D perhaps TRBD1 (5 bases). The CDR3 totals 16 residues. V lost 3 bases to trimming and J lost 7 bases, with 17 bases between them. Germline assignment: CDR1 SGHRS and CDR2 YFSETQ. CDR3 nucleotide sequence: TGCGCCAGCAGCTCTAGGGGATTGGAGGGGAATTCACCCCTCCACCTT. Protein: CASSSRGLEGNSPLHL.

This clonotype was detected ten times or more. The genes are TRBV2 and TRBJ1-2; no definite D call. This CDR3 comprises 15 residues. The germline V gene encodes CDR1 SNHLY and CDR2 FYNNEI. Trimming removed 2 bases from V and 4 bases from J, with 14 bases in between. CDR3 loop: CASSEFASGLYGYTF. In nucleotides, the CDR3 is TGTGCCAGCAGTGAATTTGCGTCAGGACTCTATGGCTACACCTTC.

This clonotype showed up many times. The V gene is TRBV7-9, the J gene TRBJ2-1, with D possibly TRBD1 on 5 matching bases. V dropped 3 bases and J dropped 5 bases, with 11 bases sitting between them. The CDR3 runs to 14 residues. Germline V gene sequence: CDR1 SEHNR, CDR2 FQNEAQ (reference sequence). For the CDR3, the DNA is TGTGCCAGCAGCTTCGACAGAAACCACAATGAGCAGTTCTTC. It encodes CASSFDRNHNEQFF.

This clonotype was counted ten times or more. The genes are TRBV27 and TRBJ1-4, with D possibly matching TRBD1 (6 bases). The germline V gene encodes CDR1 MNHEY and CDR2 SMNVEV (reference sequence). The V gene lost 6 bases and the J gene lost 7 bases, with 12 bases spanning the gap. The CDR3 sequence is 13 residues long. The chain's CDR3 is CASRPRGFEKLFF. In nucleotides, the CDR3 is TGTGCCAGCAGACCCAGGGGTTTTGAAAAACTGTTTTTT.

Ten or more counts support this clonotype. CDR3: CASRQLSGTQVIYGYTF. CDR3 in DNA: TGCGCCAGCAGACAACTCTCCGGGACCCAAGTCATTTATGGCTACACCTTC. This chain links TRBV5-1 with TRBJ1-2, with D possibly TRBD1 on 5 matching bases. CDR1 and CDR2 from the germline V gene are SGHRS and YFSETQ. Trimming pared 5 bases from V and 5 bases from J, leaving 25 bases between. This CDR3 spans 17 amino acids.

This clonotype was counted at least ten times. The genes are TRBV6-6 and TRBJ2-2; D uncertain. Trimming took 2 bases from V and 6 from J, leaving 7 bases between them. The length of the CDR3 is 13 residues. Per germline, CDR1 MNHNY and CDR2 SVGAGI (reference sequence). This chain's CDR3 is CASSYEASGELFF. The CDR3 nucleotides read TGTGCCAGCAGTTACGAGGCGTCCGGGGAGCTGTTTTTT.

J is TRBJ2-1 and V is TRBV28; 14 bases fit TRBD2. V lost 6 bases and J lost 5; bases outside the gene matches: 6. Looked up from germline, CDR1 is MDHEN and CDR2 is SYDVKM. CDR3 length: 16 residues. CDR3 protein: CASSSGLAGEHNEQFF. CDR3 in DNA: TGTGCCAGCAGCTCGGGACTAGCGGGAGAGCACAATGAGCAGTTCTTC.

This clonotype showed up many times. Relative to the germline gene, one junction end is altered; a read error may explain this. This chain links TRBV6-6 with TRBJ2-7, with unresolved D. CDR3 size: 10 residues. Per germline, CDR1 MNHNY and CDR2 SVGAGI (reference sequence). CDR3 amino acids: CASSYYEQYF. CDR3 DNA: TGTGCCAGCAGCTACTACGAGCAGTACTTC.

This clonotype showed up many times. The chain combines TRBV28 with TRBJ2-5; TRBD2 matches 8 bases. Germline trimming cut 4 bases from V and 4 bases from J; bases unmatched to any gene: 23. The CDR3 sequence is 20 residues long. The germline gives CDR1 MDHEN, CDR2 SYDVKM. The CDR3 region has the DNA TGTGCCAGCAGTTGGGGCCAAGGACAGTGGGTAGCGGGGAGGTCAGAGACCCAGTACTTC. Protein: CASSWGQGQWVAGRSETQYF. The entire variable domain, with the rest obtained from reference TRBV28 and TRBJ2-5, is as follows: DVKVTQSSRYLVKRTGEKVFLECVQDMDHENMFWYRQDPGLGLRLIYFSYDVKMKEKGDIPEGYSVSREKKERFSLILESASTNQTSMYLCASSWGQGQWVAGRSETQYFGPGTRLLVL.

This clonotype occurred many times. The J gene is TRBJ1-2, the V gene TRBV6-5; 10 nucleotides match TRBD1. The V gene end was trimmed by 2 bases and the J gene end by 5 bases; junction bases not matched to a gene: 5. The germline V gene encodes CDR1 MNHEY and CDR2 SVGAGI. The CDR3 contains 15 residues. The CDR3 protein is CASSYDRGLVYGYTF. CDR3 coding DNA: TGTGCCAGCAGTTACGACAGGGGGCTGGTTTATGGCTACACCTTC.

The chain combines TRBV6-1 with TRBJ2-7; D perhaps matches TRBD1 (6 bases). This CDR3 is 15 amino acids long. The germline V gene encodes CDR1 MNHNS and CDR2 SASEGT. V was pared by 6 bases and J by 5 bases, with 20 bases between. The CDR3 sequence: CASRRDRRSPHEQYF. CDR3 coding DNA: TGTGCCAGCAGACGCGACAGGCGCAGCCCCCACGAGCAGTACTTC.

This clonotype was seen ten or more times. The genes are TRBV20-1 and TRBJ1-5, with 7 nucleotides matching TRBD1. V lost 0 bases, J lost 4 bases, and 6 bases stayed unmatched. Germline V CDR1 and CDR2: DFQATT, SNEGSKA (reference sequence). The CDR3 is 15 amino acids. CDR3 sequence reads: CSARDGEGANQPQHF. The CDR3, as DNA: TGCAGTGCTAGAGATGGAGAGGGGGCGAATCAGCCCCAGCATTTT.

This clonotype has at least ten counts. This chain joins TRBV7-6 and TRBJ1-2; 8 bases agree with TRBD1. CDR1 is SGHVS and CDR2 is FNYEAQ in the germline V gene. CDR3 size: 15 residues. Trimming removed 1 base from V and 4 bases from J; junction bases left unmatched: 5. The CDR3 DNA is TGTGCCAGCAGCTTAGGCGGACAGGGTATCTATGGCTACACCTTC. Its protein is CASSLGGQGIYGYTF.

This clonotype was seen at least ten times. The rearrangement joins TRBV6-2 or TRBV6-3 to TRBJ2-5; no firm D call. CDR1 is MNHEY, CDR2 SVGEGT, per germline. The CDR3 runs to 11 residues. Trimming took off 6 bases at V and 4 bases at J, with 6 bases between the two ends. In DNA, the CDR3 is TGTGCCAGCAGCCACGGAGAGACCCAGTACTTC. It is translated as CASSHGETQYF.

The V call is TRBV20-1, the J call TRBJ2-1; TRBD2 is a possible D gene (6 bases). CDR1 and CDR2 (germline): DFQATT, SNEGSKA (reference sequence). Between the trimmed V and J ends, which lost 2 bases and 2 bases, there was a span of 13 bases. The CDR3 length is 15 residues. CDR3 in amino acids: CSARYLAEAYNEQFF. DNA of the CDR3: TGCAGTGCTAGATACTTAGCGGAAGCCTACAATGAGCAGTTCTTC.

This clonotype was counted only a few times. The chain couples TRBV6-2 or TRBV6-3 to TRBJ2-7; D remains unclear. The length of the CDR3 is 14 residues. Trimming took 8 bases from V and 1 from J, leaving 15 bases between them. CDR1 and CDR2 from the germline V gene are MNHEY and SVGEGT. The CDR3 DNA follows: TGTGCCAGCGTAACATTTGTGAGATCCTACGAGCAGTACTTC. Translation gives CASVTFVRSYEQYF.

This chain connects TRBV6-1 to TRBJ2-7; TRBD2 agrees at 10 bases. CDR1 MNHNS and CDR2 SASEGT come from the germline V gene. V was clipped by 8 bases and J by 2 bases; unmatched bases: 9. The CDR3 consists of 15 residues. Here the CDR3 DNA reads TGTGCCAGCGGGAAAGGGACTAGCGTAGCCTACGAGCAGTACTTC. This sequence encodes CASGKGTSVAYEQYF.

The CDR3 here is CASSLRQGTGELFF. CDR3 nucleotides: TGTGCCAGCAGCTTAAGACAGGGGACCGGGGAGCTGTTTTTT. V gene TRBV11-2 combines with J gene TRBJ2-2; 8 bases map to TRBD1. With V trimmed by 2 bases and J by 5 bases, 1 base remained unmatched. The CDR3 loop spans 14 amino acids. CDR1 and CDR2 from the germline V gene are SGHAT and FQNNGV.